Below, 10 T cell receptor beta chains from the same sample are listed, as sequenced in a study of T-cell reconstitution after alpha-beta-depleted transplantation in children. Researchers prepared the TCRbeta library using unique molecular identifiers, the study reports. TCRdb reanalysed the PCR reads using MiXCR and keeps one entry per CDR3 protein. The repertoire holds roughly 220,000 distinct CDR3 sequences, with roughly 9.1% as singletons. The sequencing here drew on PBMCs, mostly from graft donor cells, taken 360 days after TCRalphabeta/CD19-depleted stem cell transplant. These receptors all come from a male patient aged 2 to 9 who had a stem cell transplant for acute myeloid leukemia, so the T cells may come from the graft donor.

This chain connects TRBV5-6 to TRBJ2-7, with D possibly TRBD1 on 6 matching bases. In germline, CDR1 is SGHDT, CDR2 YYEEEE. The CDR3 totals 14 residues. The V and J ends lost 4 bases and 0 bases respectively, with 11 bases between them. The CDR3 loop is CASSTGPPSYEQYV. In DNA form, the CDR3 reads TGTGCCAGCAGCACAGGGCCCCCCTCCTACGAGCAGTACGTC.

This clonotype occurred many times. This chain uses TRBV2 with TRBJ2-7; no definite D call. The V gene's germline CDR1 is SNHLY and CDR2 FYNNEI. CDR3 length: 11 amino acids. V lost 7 bases, J lost 3 bases, and 7 bases lay in between. CDR3 nucleotides: TGTGCCAGCACCCCCCTCTACGAGCAGTACTTC. It is translated as CASTPLYEQYF.

This clonotype was observed a few times. J is TRBJ2-5 and V is TRBV7-2; 9 bases line up with TRBD2. The V gene end was trimmed by 5 bases and the J gene end by 2 bases; junction bases not matched to a gene: 12. CDR3 length equals 17 residues. Germline V gives CDR1 SGHTA, CDR2 FQGNSA. CDR3 protein: CASSGLGGLAIQETQYF. The CDR3 nucleotides are TGTGCCAGCAGCGGCCTAGGGGGACTAGCAATTCAAGAGACCCAGTACTTC.

The chain is built from TRBV7-2 and TRBJ1-2; no clear D gene. CDR1 and CDR2 (germline): SGHTA, FQGNSA. The germline V and J ends were trimmed by 3 bases and 0 bases, with 5 bases remaining between them. There are 13 residues in the CDR3. CDR3 sequence (DNA): TGTGCCAGCAGCTTCCGGACTAACTATGGCTACACCTTC. Translating it yields CASSFRTNYGYTF.

This clonotype was counted many times. The chain combines TRBV5-1 with TRBJ2-1, with a tentative D call TRBD2 (6 bases). V was cut by 0 bases and J by 4 bases, with 11 bases left in between. The CDR3 runs to 15 residues. Germline CDR1 SGHRS, CDR2 YFSETQ. For the CDR3, the DNA is TGCGCCAGCAGCTTGGGCCCGGGACTTTACAATGAGCAGTTCTTC. This sequence encodes CASSLGPGLYNEQFF.

This clonotype was detected ten times or more. The rearrangement links TRBV27 to TRBJ2-5, with unresolved D. The CDR3 totals 15 residues. Trimming pared 5 bases from V and 5 bases from J, leaving 18 bases between. Germline V lookup: CDR1 MNHEY, CDR2 SMNVEV (reference sequence). The DNA of the CDR3 is TGTGCCAGCAGTCCCTTCGAGCCCTTTAGGGAGACCCAGTACTTC. This encodes CASSPFEPFRETQYF.

This clonotype was found many times. The V call is TRBV5-1, the J call TRBJ2-1; D may be TRBD1 or TRBD2 (5 bases each). V was cut by 0 bases and J by 4 bases, with 8 bases left in between. CDR1 and CDR2 (germline): SGHRS, YFSETQ. The CDR3 contains 14 residues. CDR3 sequence (DNA): TGCGCCAGCAGCTTGGGGGACGATTACAATGAGCAGTTCTTC. Translation gives CASSLGDDYNEQFF.

This sequence joins TRBV6-5 and TRBJ2-5, with D maybe TRBD1 (6 bases). The V end lost 2 bases, the J end lost 8 bases, and 21 bases lay between the germline ends. CDR3 size: 16 residues. Germline values: CDR1 MNHEY, CDR2 SVGAGI. The DNA of the CDR3 is TGTGCCAGCAGTTACCTACAGGGCTCGAAAGGTATAACCCAGTACTTC. Amino acids: CASSYLQGSKGITQYF.

This clonotype was counted at least ten times. The chain joins TRBV20-1 to TRBJ1-2; no definite D call. This CDR3 has 15 residues. V lost 0 bases and J lost 0, with 11 bases in between. Germline lookup yields CDR1 DFQATT and CDR2 SNEGSKA (reference sequence). CDR3 residues: CSARDPLGANYGYTF. The CDR3 region has the DNA TGCAGTGCTAGAGATCCCCTTGGCGCTAACTATGGCTACACCTTC.

In this sample, this clonotype turned up many times. The V and J genes are TRBV12-3 or TRBV12-4 and TRBJ2-3; no clear D gene. The CDR3 spans 14 residues. V lost 1 base to trimming and J lost 6 bases, with 11 bases between them. The CDR3 is CASSLETGRDTQYF. The CDR3 DNA follows: TGTGCCAGCAGTTTAGAGACGGGTAGGGATACGCAGTATTTT.